The clone carrying this T cell receptor beta chain has a count of ten or more. V shed 3 bases and J 4 bases; nucleotides not matched to a gene: 9. CDR1 MNHEY and CDR2 SMNVEV come from the germline V gene (reference sequence). This CDR3 is 15 amino acids long. The data were taken from a study of T cells in Graves' hyperthyroidism and ophthalmopathy. There were TCR beta CDR3 regions amplified from RNA transcripts. An initial round of RT-PCR targeting the TCR CDR3 relied on the HTBI primer set. One entry per CDR3 protein, called by TCRdb with MiXCR from the multiplex PCR reads. The sample records about 130,000 distinct CDR3 sequences, roughly a fifth being singletons. Clinical symptoms, serum thyroxine, TRAb, thyroid ultrasound and orbital computed tomography informed diagnoses. A roughly 9.7 ml volume of fresh peripheral blood provided the PBMCs.

The receptor comes from a woman aged 50 to 60 with Graves' hyperthyroidism that later progressed to Graves' ophthalmopathy. The chain carries TRBV27 and TRBJ2-7; 7 positions match TRBD2. Input material: blood. CDR3 nucleotides: TGTGCCAGCAGTTTTAGTTCTAGCGGAGGGTACGAGCAGTACTTC. Its translation: CASSFSSSGGYEQYF.